The 2 T cell receptor beta chains below all came from one sample that was sequenced in a study of T cells in tuberculosis. The time point denotes: new active TB diagnosis, blood taken before or within 7 days of starting treatment. The data were produced by immunoSEQ multiplex PCR, yet TCRdb's version contains in-frame clones alone and is incomplete. Counted here are 25,000 to 35,000 clones, roughly nine tenths occurring once; the ten biggest clones make up 5.5% to 8%. The sequenced sample was PBMCs, obtained at tuberculosis diagnosis. The receptors come from an adult with tuberculosis.

For the CDR3, the DNA is TGTGCCATCATGGAGTCCCACGGCGGTAGCACAGATACGCAGTATTTT. Translated: CAIMESHGGSTDTQYF. J is TRBJ2-3 and V is TRBV10-3, with no clear D. Looked up from germline, CDR1 is ENHRY and CDR2 is SYGVKD. This CDR3 is 16 amino acids long. The ends were cut back, 7 bases at V and 0 bases at J, with 17 bases in the middle.

The gene calls are TRBV10-3 and TRBJ2-3, with D perhaps matching TRBD1 (5 bases). V lost 5 bases and J lost 2, with 17 bases in between. Germline CDR1 reads ENHRY; CDR2 reads SYGVKD. The length of the CDR3 is 16 residues. This CDR3 is CAISLQEAGSTDTQYF. Written as DNA, the CDR3 is TGTGCCATCAGTCTACAGGAAGCCGGATCCACAGATACGCAGTATTTT.